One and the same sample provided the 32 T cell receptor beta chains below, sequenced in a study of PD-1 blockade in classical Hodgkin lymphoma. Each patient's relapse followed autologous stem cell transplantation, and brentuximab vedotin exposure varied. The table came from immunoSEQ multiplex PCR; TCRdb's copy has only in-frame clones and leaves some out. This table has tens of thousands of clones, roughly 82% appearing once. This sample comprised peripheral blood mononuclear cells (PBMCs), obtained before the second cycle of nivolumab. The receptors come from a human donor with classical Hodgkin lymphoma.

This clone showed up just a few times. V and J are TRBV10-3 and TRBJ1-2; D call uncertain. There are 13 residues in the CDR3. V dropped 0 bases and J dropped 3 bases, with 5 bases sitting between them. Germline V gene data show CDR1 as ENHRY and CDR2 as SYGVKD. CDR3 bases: TGTGCCATCAGTGAGTCTCAGTACTATGGCTACACCTTC. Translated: CAISESQYYGYTF.

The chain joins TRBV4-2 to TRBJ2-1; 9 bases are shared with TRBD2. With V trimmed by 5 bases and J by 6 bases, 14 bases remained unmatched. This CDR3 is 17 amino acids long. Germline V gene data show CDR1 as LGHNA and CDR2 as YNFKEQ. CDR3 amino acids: CASSKQGSRGGLNEQFF. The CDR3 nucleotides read TGTGCCAGCAGCAAACAAGGTTCGCGGGGGGGCCTCAATGAGCAGTTCTTC.

CDR3 DNA sequence: TGTGCCAGTAGTGACCACGGGGGGGACTATGGCTACACCTTC. Amino acids: CASSDHGGDYGYTF. V usage is TRBV19 and J usage is TRBJ1-2; possible D gene TRBD1, 5 bases. V lost 5 bases, J lost 3 bases, and 13 bases lay in between. CDR3 length: 14 amino acids. CDR1 and CDR2 (germline): LNHDA, SQIVND (reference sequence).

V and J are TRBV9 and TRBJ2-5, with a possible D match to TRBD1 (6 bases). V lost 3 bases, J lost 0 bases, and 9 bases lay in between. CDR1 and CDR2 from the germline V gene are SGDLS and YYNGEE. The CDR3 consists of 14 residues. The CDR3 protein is CASSEGHYQETQYF. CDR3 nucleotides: TGTGCCAGCAGCGAGGGACACTACCAAGAGACCCAGTACTTC.

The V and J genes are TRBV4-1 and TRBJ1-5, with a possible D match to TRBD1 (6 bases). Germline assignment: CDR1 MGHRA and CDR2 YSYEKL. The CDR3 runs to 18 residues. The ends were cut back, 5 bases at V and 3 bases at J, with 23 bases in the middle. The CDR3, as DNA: TGCGCCAGCAGCTCACAAGAGAGGGGGACGCACGACAATCAGCCCCAGCATTTT. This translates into CASSSQERGTHDNQPQHF.

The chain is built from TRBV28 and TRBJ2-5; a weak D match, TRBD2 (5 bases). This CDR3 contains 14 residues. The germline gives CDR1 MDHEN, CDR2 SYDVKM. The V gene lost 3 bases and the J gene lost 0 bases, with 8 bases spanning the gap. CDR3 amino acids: CASSFMRDQETQYF. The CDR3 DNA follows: TGTGCCAGCAGTTTTATGAGGGACCAAGAGACCCAGTACTTC.

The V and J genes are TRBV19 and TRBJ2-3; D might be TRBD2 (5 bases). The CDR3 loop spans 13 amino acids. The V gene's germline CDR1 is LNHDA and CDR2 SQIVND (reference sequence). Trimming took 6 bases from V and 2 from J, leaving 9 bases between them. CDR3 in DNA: TGTGCCAGTAGGCAGACTACCACAGATACGCAGTATTTT. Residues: CASRQTTTDTQYF. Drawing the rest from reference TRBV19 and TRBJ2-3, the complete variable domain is DGGITQSPKYLFRKEGQNVTLSCEQNLNHDAMYWYRQDPGQGLRLIYYSQIVNDFQKGDIAEGYSVSREKKESFPLTVTSAQKNPTAFYLCASRQTTTDTQYFGPGTRLTVL.

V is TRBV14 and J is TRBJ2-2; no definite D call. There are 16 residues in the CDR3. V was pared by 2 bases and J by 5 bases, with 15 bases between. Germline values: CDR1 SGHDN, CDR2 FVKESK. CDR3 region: CASSQNTGTPTGELFF. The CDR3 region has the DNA TGTGCCAGCAGCCAAAACACGGGTACACCTACCGGGGAGCTGTTTTTT. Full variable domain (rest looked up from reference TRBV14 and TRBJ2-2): EAGVTQFPSHSVIEKGQTVTLRCDPISGHDNLYWYRRVMGKEIKFLLHFVKESKQDESGMPNNRFLAERTGGTYSTLKVQPAELEDSGVYFCASSQNTGTPTGELFFGEGSRLTVL.

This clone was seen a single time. This chain's CDR3 is CASSPGSGGLGDTQYF. For the CDR3, the DNA is TGCGCCAGCTCCCCCGGGAGCGGGGGGCTCGGAGATACGCAGTATTTT. The V call is TRBV4-3, the J call TRBJ2-3; 9 bases are a match to TRBD2. CDR1 and CDR2 from the germline V gene are LGHNA and YSLEER. The CDR3 extends over 16 amino acids. The V gene end was trimmed by 8 bases and the J gene end by 5 bases; junction bases not matched to a gene: 14.

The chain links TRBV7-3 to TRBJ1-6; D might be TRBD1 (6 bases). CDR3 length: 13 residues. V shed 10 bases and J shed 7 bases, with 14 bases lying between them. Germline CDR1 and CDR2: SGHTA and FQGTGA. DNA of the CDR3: TGTGCCACCGCGATAACAGGGAATTCACCCCTCCACTTT. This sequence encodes CATAITGNSPLHF.

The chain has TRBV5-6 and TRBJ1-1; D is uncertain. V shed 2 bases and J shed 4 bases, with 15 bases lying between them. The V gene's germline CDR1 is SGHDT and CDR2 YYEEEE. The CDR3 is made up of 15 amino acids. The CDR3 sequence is CASSFYRARGTEAFF. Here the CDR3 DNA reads TGTGCCAGCAGCTTCTACCGGGCTCGGGGCACTGAAGCTTTCTTT.

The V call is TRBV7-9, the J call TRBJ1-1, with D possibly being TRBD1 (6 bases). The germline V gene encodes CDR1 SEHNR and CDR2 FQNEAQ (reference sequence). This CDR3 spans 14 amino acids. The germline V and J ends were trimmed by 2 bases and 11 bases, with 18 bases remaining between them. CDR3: CASSLLVQGEWAFF. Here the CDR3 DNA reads TGTGCCAGCAGCTTACTTGTACAGGGAGAATGGGCTTTCTTT.

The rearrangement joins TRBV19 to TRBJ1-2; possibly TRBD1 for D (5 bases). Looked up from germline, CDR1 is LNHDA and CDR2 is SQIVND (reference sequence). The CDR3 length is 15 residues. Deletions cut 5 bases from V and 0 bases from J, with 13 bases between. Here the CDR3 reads CASSAPGTPNYGYTF. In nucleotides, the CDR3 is TGTGCCAGTAGTGCTCCCGGGACTCCTAACTATGGCTACACCTTC.

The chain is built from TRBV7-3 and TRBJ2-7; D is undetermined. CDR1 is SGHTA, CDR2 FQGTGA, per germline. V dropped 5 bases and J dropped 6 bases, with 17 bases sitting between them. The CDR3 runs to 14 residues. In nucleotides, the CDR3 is TGTGCCAGCAGCGCCTCGCCCCTAGGTCCCGAGCAGTACTTC. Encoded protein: CASSASPLGPEQYF.

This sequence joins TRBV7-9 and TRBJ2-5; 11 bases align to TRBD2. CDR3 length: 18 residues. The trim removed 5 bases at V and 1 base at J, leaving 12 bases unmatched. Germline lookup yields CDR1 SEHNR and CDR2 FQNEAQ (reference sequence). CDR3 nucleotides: TGTGCCAGCAGCCTAGGGGTTCTAGCGGGGGGACTCCAAGAGACCCAGTACTTC. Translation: CASSLGVLAGGLQETQYF. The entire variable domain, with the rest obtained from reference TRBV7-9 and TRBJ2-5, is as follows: DTGVSQNPRHKITKRGQNVTFRCDPISEHNRLYWYRQTLGQGPEFLTYFQNEAQLEKSRLLSDRFSAERPKGSFSTLEIQRTEQGDSAMYLCASSLGVLAGGLQETQYFGPGTRLLVL.

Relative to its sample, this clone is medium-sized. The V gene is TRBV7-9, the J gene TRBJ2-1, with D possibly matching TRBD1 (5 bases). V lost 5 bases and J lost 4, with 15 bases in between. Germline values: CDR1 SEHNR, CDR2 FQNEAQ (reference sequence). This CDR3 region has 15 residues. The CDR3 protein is CASSPPQGVYNEQFF. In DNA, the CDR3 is TGTGCCAGCAGCCCACCGCAGGGCGTATACAATGAGCAGTTCTTC.

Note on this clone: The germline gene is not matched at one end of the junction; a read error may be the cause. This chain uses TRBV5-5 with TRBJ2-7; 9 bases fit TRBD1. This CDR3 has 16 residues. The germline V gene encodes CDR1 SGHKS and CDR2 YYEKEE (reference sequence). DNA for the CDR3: TGCGCCAGCAGCCAAGAGCTGGGACAGGGTGCAGACGAGCAGTACTTC. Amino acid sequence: CASSQELGQGADEQYF. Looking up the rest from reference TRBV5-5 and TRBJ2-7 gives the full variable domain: DAGVTQSPTHLIKTRGQQVTLRCSPISGHKSVSWYQQVLGQGPQFIFQYYEKEERGRGNFPDRFSARQFPNYSSELNVNALLLGDSALYLCASSQELGQGADEQYFGPGTRLTVT.

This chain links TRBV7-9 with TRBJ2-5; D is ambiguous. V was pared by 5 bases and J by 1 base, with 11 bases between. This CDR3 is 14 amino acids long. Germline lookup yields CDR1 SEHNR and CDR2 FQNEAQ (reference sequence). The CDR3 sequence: CASSVSGPQETQYF. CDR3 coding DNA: TGTGCCAGCAGCGTAAGTGGACCCCAAGAGACCCAGTACTTC.

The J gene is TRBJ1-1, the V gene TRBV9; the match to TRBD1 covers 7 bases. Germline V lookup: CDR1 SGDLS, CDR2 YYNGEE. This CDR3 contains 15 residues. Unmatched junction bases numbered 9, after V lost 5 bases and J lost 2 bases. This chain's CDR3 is CASSDTGTVNTEAFF. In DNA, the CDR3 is TGTGCCAGCAGTGATACAGGGACAGTAAACACTGAAGCTTTCTTT.

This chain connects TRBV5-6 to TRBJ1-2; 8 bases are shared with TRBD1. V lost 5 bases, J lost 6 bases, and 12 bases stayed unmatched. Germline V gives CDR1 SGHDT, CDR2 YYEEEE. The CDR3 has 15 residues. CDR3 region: CASRLAGQGANGYTF. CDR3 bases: TGTGCCAGCAGACTTGCCGGACAGGGCGCCAATGGCTACACCTTC.

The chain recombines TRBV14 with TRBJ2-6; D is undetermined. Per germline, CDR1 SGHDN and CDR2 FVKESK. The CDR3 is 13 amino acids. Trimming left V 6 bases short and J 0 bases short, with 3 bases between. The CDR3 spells CASSLSGANVLTF. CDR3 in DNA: TGTGCCAGCAGTCTCTCTGGGGCCAACGTCCTGACTTTC.

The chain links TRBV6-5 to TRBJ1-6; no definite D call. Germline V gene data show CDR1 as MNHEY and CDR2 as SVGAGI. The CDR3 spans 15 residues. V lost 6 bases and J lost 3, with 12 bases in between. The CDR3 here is CASRELGFYNSPLHF. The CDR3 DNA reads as TGTGCCAGCAGGGAATTGGGGTTCTATAATTCACCCCTCCACTTT.

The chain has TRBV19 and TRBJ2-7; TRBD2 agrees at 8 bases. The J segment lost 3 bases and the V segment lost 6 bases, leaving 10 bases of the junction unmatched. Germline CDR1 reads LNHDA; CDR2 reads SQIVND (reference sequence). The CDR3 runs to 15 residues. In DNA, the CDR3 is TGTGCCAGTAGCCCGGGGGGGACAACGCACTACGAGCAGTACTTC. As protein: CASSPGGTTHYEQYF.

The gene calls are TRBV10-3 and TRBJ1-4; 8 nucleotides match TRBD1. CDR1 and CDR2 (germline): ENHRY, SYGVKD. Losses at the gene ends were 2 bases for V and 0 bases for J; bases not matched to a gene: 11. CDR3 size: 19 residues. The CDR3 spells CAISESLGTGASTNEKLFF. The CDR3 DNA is TGTGCCATCAGTGAGAGCTTAGGGACAGGCGCCTCAACTAATGAAAAACTGTTTTTT.

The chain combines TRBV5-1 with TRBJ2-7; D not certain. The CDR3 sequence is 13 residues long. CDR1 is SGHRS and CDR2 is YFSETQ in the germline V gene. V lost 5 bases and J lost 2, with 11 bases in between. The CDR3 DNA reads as TGCGCCAGCAGTATGGCAGAGGCCTACGAGCAGTACTTC. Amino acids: CASSMAEAYEQYF.

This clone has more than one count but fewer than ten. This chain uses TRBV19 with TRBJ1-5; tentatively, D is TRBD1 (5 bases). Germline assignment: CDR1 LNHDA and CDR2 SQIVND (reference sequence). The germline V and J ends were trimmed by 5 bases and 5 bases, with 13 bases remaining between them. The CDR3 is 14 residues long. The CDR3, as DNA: TGTGCCAGTAGTGGGGGGTGGGGGTATCAGCCCCAGCATTTT. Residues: CASSGGWGYQPQHF.

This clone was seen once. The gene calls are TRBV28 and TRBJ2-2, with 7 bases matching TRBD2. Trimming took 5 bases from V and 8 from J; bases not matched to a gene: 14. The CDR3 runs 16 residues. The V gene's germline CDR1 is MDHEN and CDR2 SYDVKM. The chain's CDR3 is CASSKAGLNRMGELFF. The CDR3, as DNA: TGTGCCAGCAGTAAAGCGGGACTCAACAGGATGGGGGAGCTGTTTTTT.

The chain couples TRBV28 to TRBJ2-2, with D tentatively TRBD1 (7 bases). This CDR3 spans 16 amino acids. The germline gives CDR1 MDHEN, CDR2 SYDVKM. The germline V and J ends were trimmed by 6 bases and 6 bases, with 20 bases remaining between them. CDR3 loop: CASSPPGQGGAGELFF. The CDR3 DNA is TGTGCCAGCAGCCCCCCGGGGCAGGGGGGCGCCGGGGAGCTGTTTTTT. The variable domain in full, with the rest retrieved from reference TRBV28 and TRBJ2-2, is DVKVTQSSRYLVKRTGEKVFLECVQDMDHENMFWYRQDPGLGLRLIYFSYDVKMKEKGDIPEGYSVSREKKERFSLILESASTNQTSMYLCASSPPGQGGAGELFFGEGSRLTVL.

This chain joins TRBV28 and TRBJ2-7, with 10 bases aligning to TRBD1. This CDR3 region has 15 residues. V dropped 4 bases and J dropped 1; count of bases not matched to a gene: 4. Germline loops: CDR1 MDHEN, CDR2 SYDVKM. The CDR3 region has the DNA TGTGCCAGCAGTTCTCCGGGACAGGGGTCCTACGAGCAGTACTTC. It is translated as CASSSPGQGSYEQYF.

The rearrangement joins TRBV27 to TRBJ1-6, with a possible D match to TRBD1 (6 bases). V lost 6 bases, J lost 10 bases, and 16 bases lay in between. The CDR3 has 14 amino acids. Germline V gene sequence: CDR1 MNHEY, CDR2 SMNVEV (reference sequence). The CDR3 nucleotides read TGTGCCAGCAGGTCGCAGGGGATCGTATCACCCCTCCACTTT. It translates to CASRSQGIVSPLHF.

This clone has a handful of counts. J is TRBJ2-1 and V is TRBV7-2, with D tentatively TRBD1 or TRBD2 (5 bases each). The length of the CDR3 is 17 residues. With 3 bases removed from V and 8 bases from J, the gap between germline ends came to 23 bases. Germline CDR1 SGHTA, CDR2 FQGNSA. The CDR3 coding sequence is TGTGCCAGCAGCTTGGATCCGGGACCCCCCCAGGGCCATGAGCAGTTCTTC. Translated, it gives CASSLDPGPPQGHEQFF.

CDR3 in amino acids: CASSQGTVTNEKLFF. The CDR3 nucleotides are TGTGCCAGCAGCCAAGGGACAGTAACTAATGAAAAACTGTTTTTT. V is TRBV4-2 and J is TRBJ1-4; the D gene is possibly TRBD1 (6 bases). The CDR3 length is 15 residues. Trimming removed 1 base from V and 1 base from J, with 7 bases in between. Germline V gene data show CDR1 as LGHNA and CDR2 as YNFKEQ.